These T cell receptor beta chains were read from a single sample in a study of tumour-infiltrating T cells in Burkitt lymphoma. Sequenced by immunoSEQ multiplex PCR; TCRdb stores in-frame clones only, minus some. The sample consists of approximately 46,000 clones, 30% to 40% of them appearing once. The sample comprised tumor tissue. The origin of the receptors is a human donor with Burkitt lymphoma. The CDR3 runs from the conserved cysteine through the conserved F or W. Each record gives: D gene, V gene, J gene, clone size, CDR3 protein, CDR3 DNA. The D gene is left open where the match is weak. The size entry is marked missing in some rows and otherwise reads once, few, many or a size class.

D: NA
V: TRBV28
J: TRBJ2-3
size: NA
CDR3: CASSGHPSTDTQYF
DNA: TGTGCCAGCAGCGGCCACCCGAGCACAGATACGCAGTATTTT

D: NA
V: TRBV20-1
J: TRBJ2-5
size: few
CDR3: CSASWKTQYF
DNA: TGCAGTGCTAGTTGGAAGACCCAGTACTTC

D: NA
V: TRBV19
J: TRBJ1-1
size: NA
CDR3: CASSPRWPGAFF
DNA: TGTGCCAGTAGTCCCCGGTGGCCGGGAGCTTTCTTT

D: NA
V: TRBV30
J: TRBJ2-3
size: few
CDR3: CAWSSGRDTQYF
DNA: TGTGCCTGGTCGTCCGGACGAGATACGCAGTATTTT

D: NA
V: TRBV5-8
J: TRBJ1-1
size: NA
CDR3: CASSVRRLNTEAFF
DNA: TGTGCCAGCAGCGTCAGGCGCTTGAACACTGAAGCTTTCTTT

D: NA
V: TRBV10-3
J: TRBJ1-5
size: few
CDR3: CAISDLVVGRGSKHQPQHF
DNA: TGTGCCATCAGTGATCTAGTCGTAGGCAGGGGATCAAAGCATCAGCCCCAGCATTTT

D: NA
V: TRBV9
J: TRBJ2-7
size: NA
CDR3: CASSALLGYEQYF
DNA: TGTGCCAGCAGCGCCTTACTAGGCTACGAGCAGTACTTC

D: NA
V: TRBV5-6
J: TRBJ1-6
size: NA
CDR3: CASSSGTNSSPLHF
DNA: TGTGCCAGCAGCTCCGGGACAAACAGTTCACCCCTCCACTTT

D: NA
V: TRBV27
J: TRBJ2-2
size: NA
CDR3: CASSSIDRLNTGELFF
DNA: TGTGCCAGCAGTTCAATCGACAGACTCAACACCGGGGAGCTGTTTTTT

D: TRBD2
V: TRBV5-4
J: TRBJ2-7
size: NA
CDR3: CASSLEGGGPLYEQYF
DNA: TGTGCCAGCAGCTTGGAAGGCGGGGGGCCACTCTACGAGCAGTACTTC

D: TRBD1
V: TRBV5-1
J: TRBJ1-4
size: few
CDR3: CASSLPTGEGEKLFF
DNA: TGCGCCAGCAGCCTACCAACAGGGGAGGGTGAAAAACTGTTTTTT

D: NA
V: TRBV7-9
J: TRBJ2-5
size: NA
CDR3: CASSLVLGKTQYF
DNA: TGTGCCAGCAGCTTAGTTTTAGGAAAGACCCAGTACTTC

D: TRBD1
V: TRBV19
J: TRBJ2-2
size: NA
CDR3: CASSIPGQGTGELFF
DNA: TGTGCCAGTAGTATACCGGGACAGGGCACCGGGGAGCTGTTTTTT

D: NA
V: TRBV4-3
J: TRBJ1-3
size: NA
CDR3: CASSQEASGNTIYF
DNA: TGCGCCAGCAGCCAGGAGGCCTCTGGAAACACCATATATTTT

D: NA
V: TRBV19
J: TRBJ1-6
size: NA
CDR3: CASRPGGPSNSPLHF
DNA: TGTGCCAGTAGGCCCGGGGGACCCTCGAATTCACCCCTCCACTTT

D: TRBD1
V: TRBV7-6
J: TRBJ1-1
size: NA
CDR3: CASSAQGADTEAFF
DNA: TGTGCCAGCAGCGCACAGGGGGCAGACACTGAAGCTTTCTTT

D: NA
V: TRBV7-3
J: TRBJ1-1
size: few
CDR3: CASSLRRSTEAFF
DNA: TGTGCCAGCAGCCTCCGAAGAAGCACTGAAGCTTTCTTT

D: TRBD2
V: TRBV29-1
J: TRBJ2-3
size: few
CDR3: CSVEAAGGPDTQYF
DNA: TGCAGCGTTGAAGCGGCGGGGGGGCCAGATACGCAGTATTTT

D: NA
V: TRBV6-1
J: TRBJ2-3
size: NA
CDR3: CASMRGFVSDTQYF
DNA: TGTGCCAGCATGAGGGGATTTGTGTCGGATACGCAGTATTTT

D: NA
V: TRBV7-2
J: TRBJ2-7
size: NA
CDR3: CASSLMSSGQSYEQYF
DNA: TGTGCCAGCAGCTTAATGTCGTCCGGACAATCCTACGAGCAGTACTTC

D: NA
V: TRBV7-2
J: TRBJ1-2
size: few
CDR3: CASSPGGANYGYTF
DNA: TGTGCCAGCAGCCCTGGAGGGGCTAACTATGGCTACACCTTC

D: NA
V: TRBV6-5
J: TRBJ2-2
size: few
CDR3: CASSYSGAPSAGELFF
DNA: TGTGCCAGCAGTTACTCGGGGGCCCCCTCGGCCGGGGAGCTGTTTTTT

D: TRBD1
V: TRBV18
J: TRBJ2-7
size: few
CDR3: CASSPGQGPYEQYF
DNA: TGTGCCAGCTCACCCGGACAGGGTCCCTACGAGCAGTACTTC

D: NA
V: TRBV5-1
J: TRBJ2-5
size: few
CDR3: CASSFSSRRAKEETQYF
DNA: TGCGCCAGCAGCTTTTCGTCGAGGAGAGCGAAAGAGGAGACCCAGTACTTC

D: NA
V: TRBV6-6
J: TRBJ1-3
size: NA
CDR3: CASSGLGGNTIYF
DNA: TGTGCCAGCAGCGGACTGGGAGGAAACACCATATATTTT

D: TRBD1
V: TRBV29-1
J: TRBJ2-7
size: NA
CDR3: CSATRGQRSEQYF
DNA: TGCAGCGCCACCCGGGGACAGAGGAGCGAGCAGTACTTC

D: NA
V: TRBV5-1
J: TRBJ1-3
size: NA
CDR3: CASSLAPGGDTIYF
DNA: TGCGCCAGCAGCTTGGCTCCAGGAGGGGACACCATATATTTT

D: TRBD2
V: TRBV15
J: TRBJ2-5
size: NA
CDR3: CATSRERGSQETQYF
DNA: TGTGCCACCAGCAGAGAACGCGGGAGCCAAGAGACCCAGTACTTC

D: TRBD2
V: TRBV6-5
J: TRBJ2-7
size: few
CDR3: CASGEAGYEQYF
DNA: TGTGCCAGCGGGGAAGCGGGATACGAGCAGTACTTC

D: NA
V: TRBV10-3
J: TRBJ1-5
size: few
CDR3: CAISETVYSNQPQHF
DNA: TGTGCCATCAGCGAGACAGTTTATAGTAATCAGCCCCAGCATTTT

D: NA
V: TRBV4-1
J: TRBJ2-2
size: few
CDR3: CASSRADSNTGELFF
DNA: TGCGCCAGCAGCCGGGCAGATAGTAACACCGGGGAGCTGTTTTTT

D: TRBD1
V: TRBV9
J: TRBJ1-1
size: few
CDR3: CASSPRTGWDTEAFF
DNA: TGTGCCAGCAGCCCCCGGACAGGGTGGGACACTGAAGCTTTCTTT

D: TRBD1
V: TRBV5-5
J: TRBJ1-5
size: NA
CDR3: CASSSTGQGQPQHF
DNA: TGTGCCAGCAGCTCCACGGGACAGGGTCAGCCCCAGCATTTT

D: NA
V: TRBV9
J: TRBJ1-1
size: few
CDR3: CASSVARGTEAFF
DNA: TGTGCCAGCAGCGTAGCAAGGGGCACTGAAGCTTTCTTT

D: TRBD1
V: TRBV7-2
J: TRBJ2-7
size: NA
CDR3: CASSLDRGLDEQYF
DNA: TGTGCCAGCAGCCTTGACAGGGGGCTAGACGAGCAGTACTTC

D: TRBD1
V: TRBV9
J: TRBJ1-2
size: NA
CDR3: CASSVETGAGYTF
DNA: TGTGCCAGCAGCGTAGAAACAGGGGCCGGCTACACCTTC

D: NA
V: TRBV6-6
J: TRBJ1-4
size: few
CDR3: CASSRSEEKLFF
DNA: TGTGCCAGCAGTAGGTCAGAGGAAAAACTGTTTTTT

D: NA
V: TRBV4-3
J: TRBJ2-1
size: NA
CDR3: CASSQDGPPYGNEQFF
DNA: TGCGCCAGCAGCCAAGACGGCCCCCCTTACGGCAATGAGCAGTTCTTC

D: NA
V: TRBV2
J: TRBJ1-3
size: few
CDR3: CASSSVGNTIYF
DNA: TGTGCCAGCAGTTCTGTCGGAAACACCATATATTTT

D: TRBD1
V: TRBV29-1
J: TRBJ1-2
size: NA
CDR3: CSVDEGAHGYTF
DNA: TGCAGCGTTGATGAGGGGGCGCACGGCTACACCTTC

D: NA
V: TRBV5-1
J: TRBJ2-5
size: few
CDR3: CASSLGQQETQYF
DNA: TGCGCCAGCAGCTTGGGGCAGCAAGAGACCCAGTACTTC

D: NA
V: TRBV19
J: TRBJ2-3
size: NA
CDR3: CASSRAPGDTQYF
DNA: TGTGCCAGTAGTAGAGCACCGGGGGATACGCAGTATTTT

D: NA
V: TRBV5-1
J: TRBJ2-7
size: NA
CDR3: CASSLSGILYEQYF
DNA: TGCGCCAGCAGCTTGTCAGGGATCCTCTACGAGCAGTACTTC

D: NA
V: TRBV4-1
J: TRBJ2-1
size: NA
CDR3: CASSQEAGSLSYNEQFF
DNA: TGCGCCAGCAGCCAAGAGGCGGGCAGTCTATCCTACAATGAGCAGTTCTTC

D: NA
V: TRBV5-4
J: TRBJ1-1
size: NA
CDR3: CASRPRMNTEAFF
DNA: TGTGCCAGCAGACCCCGAATGAACACTGAAGCTTTCTTT

D: NA
V: TRBV5-5
J: TRBJ1-5
size: NA
CDR3: CASSLEAGWGNQPQHF
DNA: TGTGCCAGCAGCTTGGAGGCCGGGTGGGGCAATCAGCCCCAGCATTTT

D: TRBD2
V: TRBV5-4
J: TRBJ2-5
size: few
CDR3: CASSSELAGQETQYF
DNA: TGTGCCAGCAGCTCAGAACTAGCGGGGCAAGAGACCCAGTACTTC

D: NA
V: TRBV5-4
J: TRBJ1-1
size: NA
CDR3: CASSLPGGGPNTEAFF
DNA: TGTGCCAGCAGCTTGCCCGGGGGAGGCCCGAACACTGAAGCTTTCTTT

D: NA
V: TRBV21-1
J: TRBJ1-4
size: NA
CDR3: CASSKRRDAATNEKLFF
DNA: TGTGCCAGCAGCAAAAGACGGGACGCCGCAACTAATGAAAAACTGTTTTTT

D: NA
V: TRBV27
J: TRBJ2-5
size: NA
CDR3: CASSFGRGETQYF
DNA: TGTGCCAGCAGTTTCGGCCGAGGAGAGACCCAGTACTTC

D: NA
V: TRBV9
J: TRBJ2-7
size: once
CDR3: CASSEGNRPGKQYF
DNA: TGTGCCAGCAGCGAGGGGAACCGGCCTGGTAAGCAGTACTTC

D: TRBD1
V: TRBV30
J: TRBJ1-4
size: NA
CDR3: CAWSRRTGTNEKLFF
DNA: TGTGCCTGGAGCAGACGGACAGGGACTAATGAAAAACTGTTTTTT

D: NA
V: TRBV29-1
J: TRBJ1-2
size: few
CDR3: CSVGENHTF
DNA: TGCAGCGTTGGAGAGAACCACACCTTC

D: NA
V: TRBV9
J: TRBJ1-2
size: NA
CDR3: CASSLEPAEGYTF
DNA: TGTGCCAGCAGCCTCGAACCGGCTGAGGGCTACACCTTC

D: NA
V: TRBV5-4
J: TRBJ1-2
size: NA
CDR3: CASSPPEGLGGYTF
DNA: TGTGCCAGCAGCCCCCCCGAAGGTTTAGGAGGCTACACCTTC

D: NA
V: TRBV5-4
J: TRBJ2-1
size: NA
CDR3: CASSLSNEQFF
DNA: TGTGCCAGCAGCTTGAGCAATGAGCAGTTCTTC

D: NA
V: TRBV30
J: TRBJ2-3
size: NA
CDR3: CAWSGGGSTDTQYF
DNA: TGTGCCTGGAGTGGAGGGGGGAGCACAGATACGCAGTATTTT

D: TRBD2
V: TRBV18
J: TRBJ2-3
size: once
CDR3: CASSPSGGLIADTQYF
DNA: TGTGCCAGCTCACCCAGCGGGGGCCTCATCGCAGATACGCAGTATTTT

D: NA
V: TRBV7-9
J: TRBJ2-7
size: NA
CDR3: CASRALYEQYF
DNA: TGTGCCAGCAGGGCTCTCTACGAGCAGTACTTC